The sequence of this T cell receptor (beta chain) was determined in a study of blood T cell repertoires in COVID-19. Germline CDR1 SGHTS, CDR2 YDEGEE. The trim removed 4 bases at V and 5 bases at J, leaving 7 bases unmatched. The CDR3 runs 16 residues. Data came from immunoSEQ multiplex PCR; TCRdb stores just in-frame clones and leaves some out. The data contain around 170,000 clones, around 84% of them singletons. The chain combines TRBV5-8 with TRBJ1-4, with TRBD1 identical over 11 bases. The sample taken for sequencing was peripheral blood. The clonotype originates from a young man with active or convalescent COVID-19. CDR3 DNA: TGTGCCAGCAGCGCGGGACAGGGGGGCGAGAATGAAAAACTGTTTTTT. Protein sequence: CASSAGQGGENEKLFF.